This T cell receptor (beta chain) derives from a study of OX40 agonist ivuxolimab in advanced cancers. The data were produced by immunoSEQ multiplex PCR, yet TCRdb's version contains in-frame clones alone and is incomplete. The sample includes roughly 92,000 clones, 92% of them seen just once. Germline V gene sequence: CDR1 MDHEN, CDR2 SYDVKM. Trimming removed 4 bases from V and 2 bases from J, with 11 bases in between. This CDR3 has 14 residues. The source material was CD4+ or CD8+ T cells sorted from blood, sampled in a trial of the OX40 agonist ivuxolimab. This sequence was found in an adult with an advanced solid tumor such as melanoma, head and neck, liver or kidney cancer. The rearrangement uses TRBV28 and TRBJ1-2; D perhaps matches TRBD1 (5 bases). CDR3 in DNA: TGTGCCAGCAGTTCCTCGGACACAAACTATGGCTACACCTTC. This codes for CASSSSDTNYGYTF.